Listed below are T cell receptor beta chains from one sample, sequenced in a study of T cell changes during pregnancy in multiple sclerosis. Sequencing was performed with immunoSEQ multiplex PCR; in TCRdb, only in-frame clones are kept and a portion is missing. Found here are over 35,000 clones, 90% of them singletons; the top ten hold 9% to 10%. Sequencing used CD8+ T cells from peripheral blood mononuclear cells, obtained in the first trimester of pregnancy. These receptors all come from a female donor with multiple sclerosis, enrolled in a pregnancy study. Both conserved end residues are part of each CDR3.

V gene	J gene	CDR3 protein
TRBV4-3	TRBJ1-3	CASSQDRGDSGNTIYF
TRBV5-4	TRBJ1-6	CASSLAGQGDNSPLHF
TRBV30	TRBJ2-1	CAWQRTSGYNEQFF
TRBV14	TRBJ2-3	CASSQGLAPPDTQYF
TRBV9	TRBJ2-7	CASSPGLAGTYDEQYF
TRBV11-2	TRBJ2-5	CASSLSGLETQYF
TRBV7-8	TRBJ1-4	CASSPTGLGANEKLFF
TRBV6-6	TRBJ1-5	CASRQDRVVQPQHF
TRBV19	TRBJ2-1	CASNLAGGHEQFF
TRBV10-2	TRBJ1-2	CASSGTGANYGYTF
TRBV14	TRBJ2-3	CASSRALAGPSTDTQYF
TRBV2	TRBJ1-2	CASSGNQETGDYGYTF
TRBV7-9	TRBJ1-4	CASVTTEEEEKLFF
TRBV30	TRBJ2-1	CAWSPSGGFYNEQFF
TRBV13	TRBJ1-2	CASSFQGDYGYTF
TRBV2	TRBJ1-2	CASSDNPLGQSYGYTF
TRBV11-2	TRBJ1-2	CASSLVLSWVQRDYGYTF
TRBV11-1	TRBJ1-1	CASSLGRGNTEAFF
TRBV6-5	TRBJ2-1	CASSHRYEQFF
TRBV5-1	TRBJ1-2	CASSPARATGIYGYTF
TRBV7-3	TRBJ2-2	CASSPHPGRGGEELFF
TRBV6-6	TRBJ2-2	CASSPMQDRGTGELFF
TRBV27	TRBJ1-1	CASSQGMNTEAFF
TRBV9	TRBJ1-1	CASSLRGTGGEAFF
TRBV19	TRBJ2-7	CASSGGTGAYSYEQYF
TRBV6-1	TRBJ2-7	CASSDNTEDFLYEQYF
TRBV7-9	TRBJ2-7	CASSSSYIRGPLTYEQYF
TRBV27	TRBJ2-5	CAGGRSQETQYF
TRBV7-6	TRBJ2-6	CASSFPGGQGGSGANVLTF
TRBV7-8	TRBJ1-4	CASSWGQGGTNEKLFF
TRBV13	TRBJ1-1	CASSLEAVNTEAFF
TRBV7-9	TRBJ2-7	CASSFVRYEQYF
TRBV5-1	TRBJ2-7	CASSYRGSSYEQYF
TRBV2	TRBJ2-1	CASRVIGFSYNEQFF
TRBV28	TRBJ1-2	CASSFLGEGQYGYTF
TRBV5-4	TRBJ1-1	CASRDRTHGTEAFF
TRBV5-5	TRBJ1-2	CASSLYLDGYTF
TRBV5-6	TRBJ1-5	CASSFGQGSQPQHF
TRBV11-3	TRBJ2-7	CASSFGTRGEQYF
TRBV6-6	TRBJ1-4	CASSYGQLNEKLFF
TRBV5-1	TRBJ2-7	CASSAWTADTSYEQYF
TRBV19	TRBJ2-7	CASSIEPRQGSYEQYF
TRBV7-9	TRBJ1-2	CASSSQGRNYGYTF
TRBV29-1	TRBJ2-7	CSVDSGYEQYF
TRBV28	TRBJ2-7	CASSAGRGVYEQYF